This T cell receptor (beta chain) emerged from a study of beta chain features in type 1 diabetes. The entirety of the isolated RNA underwent reverse transcription, so expressed TCRB transcripts were sequenced. The method was immunoSEQ multiplex PCR; TCRdb's version includes in-frame clones alone and lacks a portion of them. Of about 150,000 clones in the sample, less than 11% were seen once. Between the trimmed V and J ends, which lost 8 bases and 7 bases, there was a span of 14 bases. Germline lookup yields CDR1 MDHEN and CDR2 SYDVKM. The CDR3 totals 13 residues. The receptor comes from a man younger than 30 in good health. Sample: naive CD4+ T cells from blood. The J gene is TRBJ1-4, the V gene TRBV28; no firm D call. DNA for the CDR3: TGTGCCAGCCTGCGGGGAGTCGGTGAAAAACTGTTTTTT. Protein: CASLRGVGEKLFF.